The 17 T cell receptor beta chains reported below all come from one sample, sequenced in a study of T cells after yellow fever vaccination. TCRdb reprocessed the 5' RACE reads with MiXCR, giving one entry per CDR3 protein. The sample contains about 340,000 distinct CDR3 sequences, 8.7% of which appear only once. The sample here was PBMCs, taken on the day of the first yellow fever vaccination. The receptors were gathered from a man between 18 and 35 years old who received the YFV17D yellow fever vaccine.

This clonotype was seen only a few times. This chain uses TRBV12-3 or TRBV12-4 with TRBJ1-1; D is ambiguous. The germline V and J ends were trimmed by 6 bases and 4 bases, with 24 bases remaining between them. The CDR3 runs 17 residues. The CDR3 here is CASRPLRGLVRSTEAFF. The DNA of the CDR3 is TGTGCCAGCAGGCCTCTCCGGGGATTGGTAAGAAGCACTGAAGCTTTCTTT.

This clonotype was detected only a few times. The chain combines TRBV7-9 with TRBJ1-6; D gene unclear. CDR3 size: 14 residues. V was clipped by 2 bases and J by 10 bases, with 12 bases between them. Germline V CDR1 and CDR2: SEHNR, FQNEAQ (reference sequence). CDR3 nucleotides: TGTGCCAGCAGCTTATTGGGGTTGGACTCACCCCTCCACTTT. This translates into CASSLLGLDSPLHF.

This clonotype appeared many times. J is TRBJ1-4 and V is TRBV11-2; unclear D gene. Germline CDR1 is SGHAT and CDR2 is FQNNGV. V shed 5 bases and J shed 2 bases, with 21 bases lying between them. The CDR3 contains 18 residues. CDR3 sequence: CASSPNRGSWSTNEKLFF. DNA for the CDR3: TGTGCCAGCAGCCCTAACCGTGGCTCCTGGTCCACTAATGAAAAACTGTTTTTT.

The chain combines TRBV25-1 with TRBJ2-6, with TRBD1 matching over 7 bases. The CDR3 length is 17 residues. CDR1 is MGHDK, CDR2 SYGVNS, per germline. The ends lost 4 bases at V and 0 bases at J; junction bases unmatched: 6. The CDR3 DNA is TGTGCCAGCAGTGGGCCGGGACAGATCTCTGGGGCCAACGTCCTGACTTTC. It encodes CASSGPGQISGANVLTF.

The chain employs TRBV7-2 and TRBJ2-2; 11 bases are shared with TRBD2. Germline V gene data show CDR1 as SGHTA and CDR2 as FQGNSA. V lost 3 bases, J lost 2 bases, and 2 bases stayed unmatched. There are 16 residues in the CDR3. CDR3: CASSFSGGVNTGELFF. CDR3 sequence (DNA): TGTGCCAGCAGCTTTAGCGGGGGGGTCAACACCGGGGAGCTGTTTTTT.

This rearrangement joins TRBV7-9 to TRBJ1-4; possibly TRBD1 for D (5 bases). Germline CDR1 is SEHNR and CDR2 is FQNEAQ (reference sequence). There are 16 residues in the CDR3. V dropped 5 bases and J dropped 8 bases, with 21 bases sitting between them. The CDR3, as DNA: TGTGCCAGCAGCCTCCCGGGGTCGGGGGTCGAAGAAAAACTGTTTTTT. Residues: CASSLPGSGVEEKLFF.

V and J are TRBV2 and TRBJ2-7, with D tentatively TRBD1 (6 bases). CDR1 is SNHLY and CDR2 is FYNNEI in the germline V gene. The CDR3 contains 12 residues. The V and J ends lost 8 bases and 9 bases respectively, with 17 bases between them. This CDR3 is CASGQTYEWQYF. The DNA for the CDR3 is TGTGCCAGCGGACAGACCTACGAGTGGCAGTACTTC.

This clonotype came up many times. The rearrangement joins TRBV25-1 to TRBJ2-3; TRBD1 matches 9 bases. J was trimmed by 4 bases and V by 7 bases; bases with no gene match: 3. The CDR3 has 13 amino acids. Germline CDR1 and CDR2: MGHDK and SYGVNS. CDR3 DNA: TGTGCCAGCACCAGACAGGGGGCAGATACGCAGTATTTT. Protein: CASTRQGADTQYF. Full variable domain (remainder filled in from reference TRBV25-1 and TRBJ2-3): EADIYQTPRYLVIGTGKKITLECSQTMGHDKMYWYQQDPGMELHLIHYSYGVNSTEKGDLSSESTVSRIRTEHFPLTLESARPSHTSQYLCASTRQGADTQYFGPGTRLTVL.

The rearrangement links TRBV10-3 to TRBJ2-1; a possible D gene is TRBD2 (6 bases). The CDR3 is 16 residues long. Germline V gene sequence: CDR1 ENHRY, CDR2 SYGVKD. V lost 5 bases to trimming and J lost 0 bases, with 14 bases between them. Here the CDR3 DNA reads TGTGCCATCAGTACAGGAGCCGGGAGCTCCTACAATGAGCAGTTCTTC. Residues: CAISTGAGSSYNEQFF.

The chain is built from TRBV7-9 and TRBJ1-2, with a tentative D call TRBD1 (5 bases). The CDR3 has 12 amino acids. Germline loops: CDR1 SEHNR, CDR2 FQNEAQ (reference sequence). The V gene lost 7 bases and the J gene lost 9 bases, with 15 bases spanning the gap. DNA of the CDR3: TGTGCCAGCACCGCGGGGCAGGCCCGCTACACCTTC. It yields the protein CASTAGQARYTF.

This clonotype was seen a handful of times. The chain employs TRBV5-1 and TRBJ2-2, with D hard to call. Trimming removed 0 bases from V and 2 bases from J, with 11 bases in between. The germline V gene has CDR1 SGHRS and CDR2 YFSETQ. The CDR3 is made up of 16 amino acids. CDR3 bases: TGCGCCAGCAGCTTGGCCAGCCCTCGAAACACCGGGGAGCTGTTTTTT. Amino acid sequence: CASSLASPRNTGELFF. The whole variable domain, remainder taken from reference TRBV5-1 and TRBJ2-2, is KAGVTQTPRYLIKTRGQQVTLSCSPISGHRSVSWYQQTPGQGLQFLFEYFSETQRNKGNFPGRFSGRQFSNSRSEMNVSTLELGDSALYLCASSLASPRNTGELFFGEGSRLTVL.

This clonotype was counted ten times or more. The CDR3 loop is CASSQQRSSYNEQFF. The CDR3 nucleotides read TGCGCCAGCAGCCAACAGCGGAGCTCCTACAATGAGCAGTTCTTC. The rearrangement links TRBV4-3 to TRBJ2-1, with D tentatively TRBD2 (5 bases). With 2 bases removed from V and 0 bases from J, the gap between germline ends came to 8 bases. CDR1 is LGHNA and CDR2 is YSLEER in the germline V gene. This CDR3 region has 15 residues.

Written as DNA, the CDR3 is TGCGCCAGCAGCTTGGGGACCTCTGGGGCCAACGTCCTGACTTTC. Its translation: CASSLGTSGANVLTF. The chain couples TRBV5-1 to TRBJ2-6; D gene ambiguous. Trimming removed 0 bases at V and 0 bases at J, with 4 bases between. The CDR3 contains 15 residues. CDR1 is SGHRS and CDR2 is YFSETQ in the germline V gene.

This clonotype was found a few times. The CDR3 here is CASSVDRGRNSPLHF. In DNA, the CDR3 is TGCGCCAGCAGCGTGGACAGGGGGCGGAATTCACCCCTCCACTTT. The chain joins TRBV5-1 to TRBJ1-6; 11 positions agree with TRBD1. J was trimmed by 7 bases and V by 4 bases; bases with no gene match: 4. This CDR3 spans 15 amino acids. CDR1 is SGHRS, CDR2 YFSETQ, per germline. The complete variable domain, with remaining parts taken from reference TRBV5-1 and TRBJ1-6, reads KAGVTQTPRYLIKTRGQQVTLSCSPISGHRSVSWYQQTPGQGLQFLFEYFSETQRNKGNFPGRFSGRQFSNSRSEMNVSTLELGDSALYLCASSVDRGRNSPLHFGNGTRLTVT.

This clonotype was detected only a few times. The chain employs TRBV7-8 and TRBJ2-2; no definite D call. The CDR3 consists of 14 residues. Germline CDR1 is SGHVS and CDR2 is FQNEAQ. V gave up 5 bases and J gave up 1 base, with 8 bases separating them. This CDR3 is CASSQRLNTGELFF. The CDR3 DNA sequence: TGTGCCAGCAGCCAACGTCTGAACACCGGGGAGCTGTTTTTT.

The table lists this clonotype with a few counts. The chain employs TRBV6-2 or TRBV6-3 and TRBJ2-5; D remains ambiguous. Germline lookup yields CDR1 MNHEY and CDR2 SVGEGT. V gave up 8 bases and J gave up 9 bases, with 7 bases separating them. The length of the CDR3 is 9 residues. In nucleotides, the CDR3 is TGTGCCAGCGGCCGGGCCCAGTACTTC. The encoded protein is CASGRAQYF.

The chain joins TRBV19 to TRBJ2-1, with TRBD2 matching 12 bases. Trimming cost V 0 bases and J 6 bases; bases outside gene matches: 3. The CDR3 contains 16 residues. Germline CDR1 and CDR2: LNHDA and SQIVND (reference sequence). The CDR3 DNA sequence: TGTGCCAGTAGTATAGATGTACTAGCGGGGGGCAATGAGCAGTTCTTC. This codes for CASSIDVLAGGNEQFF.